One T cell receptor beta chain is described in this entry. The data are from a study of cytomegalovirus exposure and HLA in healthy donors. CDR1 SGHTS and CDR2 YDEGEE come from the germline V gene. With 0 bases removed from V and 4 bases from J, the gap between germline ends came to 10 bases. The CDR3 has 14 residues. PCR was performed using 60 Vbeta and 13 Jbeta primers. Sequencing used immunoSEQ multiplex PCR; TCRdb keeps in-frame clones, though not all of them. The sample lists around 78,000 clones, over 60% occurring once. Sequenced material: PBMCs. The clonotype was recovered from a male donor in good health and CMV-seronegative. V and J are TRBV5-8 and TRBJ2-5, with D possibly matching TRBD2 (7 bases). CDR3 sequence (DNA): TGTGCCAGCAGCTTGGCCGGGGGGCGAGAGACCCAGTACTTC. Translating it yields CASSLAGGRETQYF.